This T cell receptor (beta chain) was obtained from a study of T-cell memory formation after mild COVID-19. Study overall: Largely, the TCR clusters proved donor specific.

A single count supports this clonotype. Its cognate antigen is unknown. One entry per CDR3 protein results from TCRdb running MiXCR on the 5' RACE reads. The data hold approximately 100,000 distinct CDR3 sequences, with approximately 23% observed a single time. Study-wide points: Specificity for SARS-CoV-2 was not confirmed among the second-wave clones peaking on day 37.

The CDR3 is made up of 13 amino acids. CDR1 is SNHLY, CDR2 FYNNEI, per germline. Trimming at V came to 6 bases and at J to 11 bases, leaving 7 bases not matched to a gene. Sequenced material: PBMCs or a T cell subset sorted from them (not recorded which). The receptor comes from a man aged 18 to 29 who had mild COVID-19 (a few samples of this study predate the infection). Cell type and time point are not known. The chain couples TRBV2 to TRBJ1-1, with TRBD1 matching over 12 bases. The chain's CDR3 is CASRGTGGLWAFF. The CDR3 DNA is TGTGCCAGCAGGGGGACAGGGGGCCTTTGGGCTTTCTTT.